This is a list of T cell receptor beta chains from one sample in a study of radiation and T cells in renal cell carcinoma. TCRdb's table, derived via immunoSEQ multiplex PCR, lists solely in-frame clones and lacks some. The profile covers about 130,000 clones, with approximately 82% appearing a single time and approximately 3% taken by the ten largest. The sequences come from blood, collected from a patient whose treatment included radiotherapy and nephrectomy. The receptors come from a woman aged 60-70 years with renal cell carcinoma. CDR3s include the opening cysteine and the closing phenylalanine or tryptophan. The D gene is left open where the match is weak. Only some rows state a clone size, as once, few, many or a class for expanded clones.

j_call,v_call,cdr3_length,clone_size,d_call,cdr3_nt,cdr3_aa
TRBJ1-1,TRBV6-5,14,NA,TRBD1,TGTGCCAGCAGTTACTCGATGACAGGGGCTGAAGCTTTCTTT,CASSYSMTGAEAFF
TRBJ2-3,TRBV28,17,NA,NA,TGTGCCAGCACCGCGGCCTTGAATTGGGGAAGCGAAGATACGCAGTATTTT,CASTAALNWGSEDTQYF
TRBJ2-1,TRBV19,15,NA,NA,TGTGCCAGTCGCTCTTGGGAGGCGGGTTACAATGAGCAGTTCTTC,CASRSWEAGYNEQFF
TRBJ2-2,TRBV5-6,17,once,TRBD2,TGTGCCAGCAGCTACGGACTAGCGGGGGTGAAAACCGGGGAGCTGTTTTTT,CASSYGLAGVKTGELFF
TRBJ2-2,TRBV5-1,16,NA,TRBD1,TGCGCCAGCAGCTTGACGGGACAGGGAAAGACCGGGGAGCTGTTTTTT,CASSLTGQGKTGELFF
TRBJ2-5,TRBV19,17,NA,NA,TGTGCCAGTAGTATAACTGTCGGACAGACCGGCCAAGAGACCCAGTACTTC,CASSITVGQTGQETQYF
TRBJ2-5,TRBV6-1,15,NA,TRBD1,TGTGCCAGCAGTGAAAGGGGACAGGGGTCGGAGACCCAGTACTTC,CASSERGQGSETQYF
TRBJ2-5,TRBV27,15,few,TRBD1,TGTGCCAGCAGTGGGCCTTGGGGACAGCAAGAGACCCAGTACTTC,CASSGPWGQQETQYF
TRBJ2-2,TRBV11-2,14,NA,NA,TGTGCCAGCAGCTTCAACAGCCTCACCGGGGAGCTGTTTTTT,CASSFNSLTGELFF
TRBJ2-6,TRBV6-1,17,NA,NA,TGTGCCAGCAGTGAAACGCAGGGACCCTCTGGGGCCAACGTCCTGACTTTC,CASSETQGPSGANVLTF
TRBJ2-7,TRBV9,14,NA,TRBD1,TGTGCCAGCAGCGTAGTGTCGGCAGGGGGCGAGCAGTACTTC,CASSVVSAGGEQYF
TRBJ1-1,TRBV6-1,13,NA,NA,TGTGCCAGCAGGACCGGTCGAGACACTGAAGCTTTCTTT,CASRTGRDTEAFF
TRBJ1-1,TRBV5-1,15,NA,TRBD1,TGCGCCAGCAGCACGGGACAGAATATGAACACTGAAGCTTTCTTT,CASSTGQNMNTEAFF
TRBJ2-5,TRBV11-2,12,NA,NA,TGTGCCAGCGCTCGGTTGTGGGAGACCCAGTACTTC,CASARLWETQYF
TRBJ2-3,TRBV7-2,18,NA,TRBD2,TGTGCCAGCAGCTTAGGACTAGCGGGGGCCTCTAGCACAGATACGCAGTATTTT,CASSLGLAGASSTDTQYF
TRBJ1-2,TRBV2,13,NA,NA,TGTGCCAGCAGTGAACAGGGGAACTATGGCTACACCTTC,CASSEQGNYGYTF
TRBJ2-2,TRBV25-1,15,NA,NA,TGTGCCAGCAGTGAAGGGAAAGGAAACACCGGGGAGCTGTTTTTT,CASSEGKGNTGELFF
TRBJ2-3,TRBV7-9,16,NA,NA,TGTGCCATTGGGGATCACCAGCGAACTAGCACAGATACGCAGTATTTT,CAIGDHQRTSTDTQYF
TRBJ2-1,TRBV4-2,14,many,NA,TGTGCCAGCAGCCAAGATTCCAGGGGAGATGAGCAGTTCTTC,CASSQDSRGDEQFF
TRBJ1-4,TRBV6-5,12,once,NA,TGTGCCAGCAGTTACCCAAATGAAAAGCTGTTTTTT,CASSYPNEKLFF
TRBJ2-3,TRBV2,14,NA,NA,TGTGCCAGCAGTGTGGGGTTAGGTCCAGATACGCAGTATTTT,CASSVGLGPDTQYF
TRBJ1-3,TRBV11-2,15,NA,TRBD1,TGTGCCAGCAGCTCCCTCCGGGACAGGGCAAACACCATATATTTT,CASSSLRDRANTIYF
TRBJ1-4,TRBV28,13,NA,NA,TGTGCCAGCTTGACAACCACTAATGAAAAACTGTTTTTT,CASLTTTNEKLFF
TRBJ1-1,TRBV20-1,11,NA,NA,TGCAGTGTTTACAGGAACACTGAAGCTTTCTTT,CSVYRNTEAFF
TRBJ1-1,TRBV6-5,15,NA,NA,TGTGCCAGCAGTTACCGAAGGGCTGCCGGCACTGAAGCTTTCTTT,CASSYRRAAGTEAFF
TRBJ1-1,TRBV7-9,13,NA,NA,TGTGCCAGCAGACTAACAGAGAACACTGAAGCTTTCTTT,CASRLTENTEAFF
TRBJ1-6,TRBV27,14,NA,TRBD1,TGTGCCAGCAGCCAAGGGGGCCAAAATTCACCCCTCCACTTT,CASSQGGQNSPLHF
TRBJ1-6,TRBV11-2,15,once,NA,TGTGCCAGCAGCTGGCAGGGCTTCGAAAATTCACCCCTCCACTTT,CASSWQGFENSPLHF
TRBJ1-1,TRBV6-5,13,NA,NA,TGTGCCAGCAAGGGGTGGAAGGGCACTGAAGCTTTCTTT,CASKGWKGTEAFF
TRBJ1-2,TRBV7-8,15,NA,TRBD1,TGTGCCAGCAGCCCTTTTGGACAGGGTCAAGGGGGCTACACCTTC,CASSPFGQGQGGYTF